The 3 T cell receptor beta chains given below trace back to one sample, sequenced in a study of CD8+CD57+ T cells in acquired aplastic anemia. Investigators profiled TCR beta VDJ and CDR3 from genomic DNA template. TCRdb independently ran MiXCR on the reads; one entry per CDR3 protein. Here the sample spans some 410,000 distinct CDR3 sequences, 65% to 75% being singletons. Sequencing used sorted CD4+, CD8+, or CD8+CD57+ T cells (not recorded which) from PBMCs. Source of these receptors: a human donor in good health, serving as a control.

The chain is built from TRBV20-1 and TRBJ2-7; 7 bases map to TRBD2. This CDR3 has 14 amino acids. V lost 5 bases and J lost 4; bases outside the gene matches: 11. CDR1 and CDR2 (germline): DFQATT, SNEGSKA (reference sequence). DNA of the CDR3: TGCAGTGCTTGTCCCACAACTAGCGAATACGAGCAGTACTTC. Protein product: CSACPTTSEYEQYF.

This clonotype was found many times. V and J are TRBV30 and TRBJ1-6, with D possibly matching TRBD1 (5 bases). V shed 0 bases and J shed 9 bases, with 12 bases lying between them. The CDR3 sequence is 14 residues long. CDR1 is GTSNPN, CDR2 SVGIG, per germline (reference sequence). The CDR3, as DNA: TGTGCCTGGAGTGTCCCGGTGGGGGGTTCACCCCTCCACTTT. Protein sequence: CAWSVPVGGSPLHF.

This clonotype was observed many times. CDR3 in DNA: TGCGCCAGCAGCTTGGGATCTGGGGCCAACGTCCTGACTTTC. Its translation is CASSLGSGANVLTF. The chain recombines TRBV5-1 with TRBJ2-6; D is undetermined. The CDR3 is 14 amino acids. Germline V lookup: CDR1 SGHRS, CDR2 YFSETQ. V lost 0 bases, J lost 1 base, and 2 bases lay in between.